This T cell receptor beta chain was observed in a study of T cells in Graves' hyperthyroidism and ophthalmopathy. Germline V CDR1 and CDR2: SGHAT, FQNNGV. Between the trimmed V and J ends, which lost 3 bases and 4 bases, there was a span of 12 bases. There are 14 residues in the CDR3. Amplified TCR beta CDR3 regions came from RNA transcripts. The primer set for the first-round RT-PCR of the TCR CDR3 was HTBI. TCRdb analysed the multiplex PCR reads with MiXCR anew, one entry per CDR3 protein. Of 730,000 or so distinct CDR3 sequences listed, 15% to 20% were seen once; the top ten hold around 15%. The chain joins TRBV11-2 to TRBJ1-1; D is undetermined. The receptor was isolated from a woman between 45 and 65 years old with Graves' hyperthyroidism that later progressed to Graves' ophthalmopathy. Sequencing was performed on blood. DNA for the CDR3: TGTGCCAGCAGCTTTTTCCAAGTTGGCACTGAAGCTTTCTTT. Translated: CASSFFQVGTEAFF. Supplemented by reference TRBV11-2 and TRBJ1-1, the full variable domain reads EAGVAQSPRYKIIEKRQSVAFWCNPISGHATLYWYQQILGQGPKLLIQFQNNGVVDDSQLPKDRFSAERLKGVDSTLKIQPAKLEDSAVYLCASSFFQVGTEAFFGQGTRLTVV.